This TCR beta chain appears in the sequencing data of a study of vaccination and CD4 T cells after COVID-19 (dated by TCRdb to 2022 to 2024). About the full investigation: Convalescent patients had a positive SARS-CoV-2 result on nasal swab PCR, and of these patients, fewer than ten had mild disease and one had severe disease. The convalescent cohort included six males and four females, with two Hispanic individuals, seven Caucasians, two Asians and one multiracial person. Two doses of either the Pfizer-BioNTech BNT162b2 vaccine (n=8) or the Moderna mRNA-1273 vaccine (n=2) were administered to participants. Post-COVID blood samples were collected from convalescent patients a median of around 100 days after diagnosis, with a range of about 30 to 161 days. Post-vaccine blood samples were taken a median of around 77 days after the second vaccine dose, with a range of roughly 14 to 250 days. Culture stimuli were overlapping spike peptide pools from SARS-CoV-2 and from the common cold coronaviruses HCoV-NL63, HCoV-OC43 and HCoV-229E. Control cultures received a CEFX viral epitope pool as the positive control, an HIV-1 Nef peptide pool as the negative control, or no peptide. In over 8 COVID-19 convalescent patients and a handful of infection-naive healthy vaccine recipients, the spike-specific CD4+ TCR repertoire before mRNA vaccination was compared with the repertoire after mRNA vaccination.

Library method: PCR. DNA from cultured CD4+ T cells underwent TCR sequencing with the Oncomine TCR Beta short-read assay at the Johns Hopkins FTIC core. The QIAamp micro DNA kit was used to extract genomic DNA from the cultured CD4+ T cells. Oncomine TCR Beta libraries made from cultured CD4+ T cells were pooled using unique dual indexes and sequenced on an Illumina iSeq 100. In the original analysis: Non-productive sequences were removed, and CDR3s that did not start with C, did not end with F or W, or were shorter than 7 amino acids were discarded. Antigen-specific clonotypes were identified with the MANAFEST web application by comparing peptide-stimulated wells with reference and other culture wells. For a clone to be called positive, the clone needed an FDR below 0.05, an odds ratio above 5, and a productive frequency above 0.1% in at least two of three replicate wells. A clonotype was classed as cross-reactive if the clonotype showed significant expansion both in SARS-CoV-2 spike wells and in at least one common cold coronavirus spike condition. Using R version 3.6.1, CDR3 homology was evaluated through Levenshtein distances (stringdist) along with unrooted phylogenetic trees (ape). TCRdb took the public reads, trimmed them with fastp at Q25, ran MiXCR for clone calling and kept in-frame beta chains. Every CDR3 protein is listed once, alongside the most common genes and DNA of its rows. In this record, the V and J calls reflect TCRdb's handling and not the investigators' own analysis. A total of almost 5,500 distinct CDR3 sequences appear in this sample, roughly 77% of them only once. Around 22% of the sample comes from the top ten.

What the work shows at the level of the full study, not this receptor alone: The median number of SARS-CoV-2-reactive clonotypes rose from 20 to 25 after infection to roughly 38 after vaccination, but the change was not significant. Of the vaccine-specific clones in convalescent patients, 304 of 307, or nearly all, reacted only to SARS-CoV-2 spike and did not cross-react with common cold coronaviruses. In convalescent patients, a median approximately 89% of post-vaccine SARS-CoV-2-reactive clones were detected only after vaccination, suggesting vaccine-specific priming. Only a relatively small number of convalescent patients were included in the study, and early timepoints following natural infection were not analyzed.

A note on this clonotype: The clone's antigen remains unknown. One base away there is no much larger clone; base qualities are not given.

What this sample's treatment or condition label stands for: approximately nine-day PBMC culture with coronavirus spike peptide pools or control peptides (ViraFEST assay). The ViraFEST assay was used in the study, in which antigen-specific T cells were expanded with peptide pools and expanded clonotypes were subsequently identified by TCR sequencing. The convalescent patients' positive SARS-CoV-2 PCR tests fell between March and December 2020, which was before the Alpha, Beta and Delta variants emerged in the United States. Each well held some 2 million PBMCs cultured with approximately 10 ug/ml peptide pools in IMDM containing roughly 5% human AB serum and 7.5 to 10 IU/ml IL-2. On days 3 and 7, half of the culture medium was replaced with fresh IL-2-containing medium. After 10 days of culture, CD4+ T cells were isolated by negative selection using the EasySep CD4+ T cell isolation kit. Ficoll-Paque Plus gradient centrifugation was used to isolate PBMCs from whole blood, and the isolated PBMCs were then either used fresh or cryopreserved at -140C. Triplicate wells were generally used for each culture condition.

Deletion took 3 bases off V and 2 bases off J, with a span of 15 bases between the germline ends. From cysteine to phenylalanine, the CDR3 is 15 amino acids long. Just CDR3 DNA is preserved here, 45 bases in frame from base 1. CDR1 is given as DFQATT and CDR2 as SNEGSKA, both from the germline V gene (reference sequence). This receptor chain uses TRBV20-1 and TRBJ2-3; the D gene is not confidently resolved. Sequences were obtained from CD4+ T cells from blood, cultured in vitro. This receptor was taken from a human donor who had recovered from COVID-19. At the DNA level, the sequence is TGCAGTGCTAGGGAAGGGTGGCGGCTCACAGATACGCAGTATTTT. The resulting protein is CSAREGWRLTDTQYF.